This record looks at one T cell receptor beta chain sequence and its context. The antigen is unknown. The data were obtained in a study of T cell repertoires in cytomegalovirus infection. On the study more broadly: HLA-C-restricted CMV epitopes, recently identified, and well-studied HLA-B-restricted ones were used by the study. CMV infection together with matching HLA type was indicated by public TCR beta signatures.

One entry per CDR3 protein, called by TCRdb with MiXCR from the reads. This sample has roughly 990,000 distinct CDR3 sequences, with approximately 31% found just once. General observations from the study: Clonotypes of TCR beta that were HLA-C-restricted and CMV-specific dominated the ex vivo response. Identification of carriers of CMV plus the relevant HLA was achieved through cumulative public TCR beta family frequency.

V lost 4 bases, J lost 2 bases, and 14 bases lay in between. Germline V gives CDR1 SGHRS, CDR2 YFSETQ. The CDR3 is 15 residues long. This chain uses TRBV5-1 with TRBJ2-3, with D possibly matching TRBD1 (5 bases). This TCR was recovered from a human donor in good health (CMV status not recorded). Some clones in this sample may be carry-over from other donors' samples. Sequences were derived from cultured CD8+ T cells from PBMCs, sampled from culture after CMV antigen stimulation. The CDR3 region has the DNA TGCGCCAGCAGCCTCCTAATGACAGACACAGATACGCAGTATTTT. This codes for CASSLLMTDTDTQYF. Full variable domain (rest looked up from reference TRBV5-1 and TRBJ2-3): KAGVTQTPRYLIKTRGQQVTLSCSPISGHRSVSWYQQTPGQGLQFLFEYFSETQRNKGNFPGRFSGRQFSNSRSEMNVSTLELGDSALYLCASSLLMTDTDTQYFGPGTRLTVL.